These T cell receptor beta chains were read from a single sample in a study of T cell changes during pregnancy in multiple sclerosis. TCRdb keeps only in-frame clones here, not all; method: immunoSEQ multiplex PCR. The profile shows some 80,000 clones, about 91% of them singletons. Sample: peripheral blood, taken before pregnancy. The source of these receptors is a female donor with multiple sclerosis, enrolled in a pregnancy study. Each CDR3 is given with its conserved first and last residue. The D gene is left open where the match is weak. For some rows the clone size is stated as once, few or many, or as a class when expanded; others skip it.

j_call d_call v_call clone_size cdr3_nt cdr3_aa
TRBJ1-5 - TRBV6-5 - TGTGCCAGCAGTCCCGGGACACATAGCAATCAGCCCCAGCATTTT CASSPGTHSNQPQHF
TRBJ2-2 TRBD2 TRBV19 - TGTGCCAGTTCCCGGCTAGCGGGGCTTTTAACCGGGGAGCTGTTTTTT CASSRLAGLLTGELFF
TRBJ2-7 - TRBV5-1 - TGCGCCAGCAGCCCGGACAGGGGACTAGACGAGCAGTACTTC CASSPDRGLDEQYF
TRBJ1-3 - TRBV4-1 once TGCGCCAGCAGCCAGGACAGCAGCTCTGGAAACACCATATATTTT CASSQDSSSGNTIYF
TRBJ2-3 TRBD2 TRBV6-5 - TGTGCCAGCAGTTACACTAGCGGGGGGGCAGATACGCAGTATTTT CASSYTSGGADTQYF
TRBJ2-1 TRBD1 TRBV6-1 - TGTGCCAGCAGCGGACAGGGGGCGCGGACTGAGCAGTTCTTC CASSGQGARTEQFF
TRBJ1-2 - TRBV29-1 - TGCAGCGTTGAAAGAGGGGGTGGCGGCTACACCTTC CSVERGGGGYTF
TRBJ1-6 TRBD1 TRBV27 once TGTGCCAGTGGACAGGGATCGGGATATAATTCACCCCTCCACTTT CASGQGSGYNSPLHF
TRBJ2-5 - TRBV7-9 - TGTGCCAGCAGCCCAGGAGCCCAGGGGAGAGATGTGACCCAGTACTTC CASSPGAQGRDVTQYF
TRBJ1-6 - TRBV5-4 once TGTGCCAGCAGCACCGACGGGCGTGGGGCCCGGTCACCCCTCCACTTT CASSTDGRGARSPLHF
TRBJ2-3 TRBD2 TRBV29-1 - TGCAGCGTTGTAGCGGGGGGAGGCACAGATACGCAGTATTTT CSVVAGGGTDTQYF
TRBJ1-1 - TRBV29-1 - TGCAGCGTTGAATGGCTAGGGGTGGGCACTGAAGCTTTCTTT CSVEWLGVGTEAFF
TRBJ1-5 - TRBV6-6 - TGTGCCAGCAGTTATGGGGCATGGCAGCCCCAGCATTTT CASSYGAWQPQHF
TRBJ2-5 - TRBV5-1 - TGCGCCAGCAGCTTGGCCGGGGCGGGGAGGCTATGGGAAGAGACCCAGTACTTC CASSLAGAGRLWEETQYF
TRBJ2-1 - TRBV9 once TGTGCCAGCAGCCCTCAGGGGAATGAGCAGTTCTTC CASSPQGNEQFF
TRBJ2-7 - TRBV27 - TGTGCCAGCAGTTCGTTAGGGGGGGGTGATTACGAGCAGTACTTC CASSSLGGGDYEQYF
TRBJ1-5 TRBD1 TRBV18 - TGTGCCAGCTCGGGACAGGGTGGCAATCAGCCCCAGCATTTT CASSGQGGNQPQHF
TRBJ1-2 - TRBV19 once TGTGCCACCCACAGACCATATTCCAATGGCTACACCTTC CATHRPYSNGYTF
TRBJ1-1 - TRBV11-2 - TGTGCCAGCAGCTTAATATACGGGGGGACGGCGGGTGGCACTGAAGCTTTCTTT CASSLIYGGTAGGTEAFF
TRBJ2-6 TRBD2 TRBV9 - TGTGCCAGCAGCTCCCGGGGGGGCCCTGGCGCTGGGGCCAACGTCCTGACTTTC CASSSRGGPGAGANVLTF
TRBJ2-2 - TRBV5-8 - TGTGCCAGCAGCTTGTATTCGGGGGGCGACACCGGGGAGCTGTTTTTT CASSLYSGGDTGELFF
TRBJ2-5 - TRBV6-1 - TGTGCCAGCAGTGAAGAGGGACTGGCGACCCAGTACTTC CASSEEGLATQYF
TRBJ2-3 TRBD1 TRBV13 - TGTGCCAGCAGCCTGGACAGGGGGTCTACAGATACGCAGTATTTT CASSLDRGSTDTQYF
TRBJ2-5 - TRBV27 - TGTGCCAGCAGTTCGGCGACGGGGTATTTTCAAGAGACCCAGTACTTC CASSSATGYFQETQYF
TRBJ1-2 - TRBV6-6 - TGTGCCAGCAGCCGACAGTATCCCAACTATGGCTACACCTTC CASSRQYPNYGYTF
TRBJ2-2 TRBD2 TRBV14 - TGTGCCAGCAGCCAGGGACTAGAGACCGGGGAGCTGTTTTTT CASSQGLETGELFF
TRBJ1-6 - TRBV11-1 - TGTGCCAGCAGCGCAGGGGAAGTAGGATCACCCCTCCACTTT CASSAGEVGSPLHF
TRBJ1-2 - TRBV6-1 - TGTGCCAGCAGTGAAGGGGGGGGTGGCTACACCTTC CASSEGGGGYTF
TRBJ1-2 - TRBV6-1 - TGTGCCAGCAGTGTGCGCAGGGGAAGCGGCTATGGCTACACCTTC CASSVRRGSGYGYTF
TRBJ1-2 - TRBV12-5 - TGTGCTAGTGGTTTGGTACATGGAGGGCCCACTACTAACTATGGCTACACCTTC CASGLVHGGPTTNYGYTF
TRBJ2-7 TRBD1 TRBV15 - TGTGCCACCAGCAGGGGACAGGAAAGTAACGAGCAGTACTTC CATSRGQESNEQYF
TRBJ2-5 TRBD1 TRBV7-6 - TGTGCCAGCAGCTTATTGGGACAGCAAGAGACCCAGTACTTC CASSLLGQQETQYF
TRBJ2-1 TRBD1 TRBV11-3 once TGTGCCAGCAGCTCCGGGACAGGTTTTGCTGAGCAGTTCTTC CASSSGTGFAEQFF
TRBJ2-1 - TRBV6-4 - TGTGCCAGCAGTGACACAGAGTACAATGAGCAGTTCTTC CASSDTEYNEQFF
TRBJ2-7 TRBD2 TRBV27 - TGTGCCAGCAGTCGGGCGGGGGGGGGTTTGTACGAGCAGTACTTC CASSRAGGGLYEQYF
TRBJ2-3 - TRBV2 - TGTGCCAGCAGGGAGGGCGGCCTAGATACGCAGTATTTT CASREGGLDTQYF
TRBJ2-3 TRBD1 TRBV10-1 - TGCGCCAGCAGTGAGGCCTCAGGGGGCGTAGATACGCAGTATTTT CASSEASGGVDTQYF
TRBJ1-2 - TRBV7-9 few TGTGCCAGCAGCTTAGCGGACTGGAACTATGGCTACACCTTC CASSLADWNYGYTF
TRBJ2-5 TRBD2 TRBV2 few TGTGCCAGCAGTGGAGGAGCGGGGGGGCTCAGACAAGAGACCCAGTACTTC CASSGGAGGLRQETQYF
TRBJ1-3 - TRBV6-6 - TGTGCCAGCAGTTACTCGAGCCAGGCCTCTGGAAACACCATATATTTT CASSYSSQASGNTIYF
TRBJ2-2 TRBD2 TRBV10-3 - TGTGCCATCACGGCACTAGCGGGGGCGAACACCGGGGAGCTGTTTTTT CAITALAGANTGELFF
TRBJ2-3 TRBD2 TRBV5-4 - TGTGCCAGCAACTTAGCGGGCGTCACAGATACGCAGTATTTT CASNLAGVTDTQYF
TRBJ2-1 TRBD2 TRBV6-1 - TGTGCCAGCAGTGAACGGCTAGCGGGGGGGCCCGCCTACAATGAGCAGTTCTTC CASSERLAGGPAYNEQFF
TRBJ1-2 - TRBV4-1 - TGCGCCAGCAGCCAAGATATAACCGACAGATTATACTACACCTTC CASSQDITDRLYYTF
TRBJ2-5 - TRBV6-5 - TGTGCCAGCAGGACAACCTCAGGGGTAGAGACCCAGTACTTC CASRTTSGVETQYF
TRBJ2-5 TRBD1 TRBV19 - TGTGCCAGTAGTAAGGACAGGGAAGAGACCCAGTACTTC CASSKDREETQYF
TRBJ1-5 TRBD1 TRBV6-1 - TGTGCCAGCAGTTCAATAACAGGGGTATGGCAGCCCCAGCATTTT CASSSITGVWQPQHF
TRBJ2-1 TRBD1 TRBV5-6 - TGTGCCAGCAGCCGGGACAGCTTCTCTTCGTACAATGAGCAGTTCTTC CASSRDSFSSYNEQFF
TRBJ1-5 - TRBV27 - TGTGCCAGCAGTCCCCGGAGTAGCAATCAGCCCCAGCATTTT CASSPRSSNQPQHF
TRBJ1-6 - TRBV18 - TGTGCCAGCTCACCATTGGAGAGGATCCTTTCACCCCTCCACTTT CASSPLERILSPLHF
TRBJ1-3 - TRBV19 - TGTGCCAGTAAGACGGACAACTCTGGAAACACCATATATTTT CASKTDNSGNTIYF
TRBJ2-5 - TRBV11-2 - TGTGCCAGCAGCTTAGTACGGACACTGGGGACCCAGTACTTC CASSLVRTLGTQYF
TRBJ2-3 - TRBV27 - TGTGCCAGCAGTTTGAGCTCTAGCACAGATACGCAGTATTTT CASSLSSSTDTQYF